This T cell receptor beta chain was documented in a study of blood T cell repertoires in COVID-19. Study details: Italy, Spain and the United States were the sources of the convalescent and acute COVID-19 samples.

Participant reports of clinical history set cohort assignment. Germline values: CDR1 SGHDN, CDR2 FVKESK. V lost 4 bases and J 2 bases, leaving 8 bases between the germline ends. CDR3 length equals 13 residues. In the original analysis: Estimated nucleated cell counts came from reference gene primer amplification. Some clones are missing from TCRdb's copy, which holds only in-frame ones; the method was immunoSEQ multiplex PCR. From that table come the V and J calls and clone size; the DNA was used to work out D and trimming. The sample shows a few hundred thousand clones, approximately 89% of them seen only once.

The chain employs TRBV14 and TRBJ2-5, with D possibly being TRBD2 (6 bases). The TCR was taken from a man in his forties in a cohort exposed to, infected with or recovered from COVID-19 (not recorded which). The specimen was PBMCs or T cells enriched from blood (not recorded which). CDR3 sequence: CASSRDFQETQYF. The CDR3 coding sequence is TGTGCCAGCAGCCGGGACTTTCAAGAGACCCAGTACTTC. The full variable domain, in which reference TRBV14 and TRBJ2-5 provide the parts outside the CDR3, is EAGVTQFPSHSVIEKGQTVTLRCDPISGHDNLYWYRRVMGKEIKFLLHFVKESKQDESGMPNNRFLAERTGGTYSTLKVQPAELEDSGVYFCASSRDFQETQYFGPGTRLLVL.